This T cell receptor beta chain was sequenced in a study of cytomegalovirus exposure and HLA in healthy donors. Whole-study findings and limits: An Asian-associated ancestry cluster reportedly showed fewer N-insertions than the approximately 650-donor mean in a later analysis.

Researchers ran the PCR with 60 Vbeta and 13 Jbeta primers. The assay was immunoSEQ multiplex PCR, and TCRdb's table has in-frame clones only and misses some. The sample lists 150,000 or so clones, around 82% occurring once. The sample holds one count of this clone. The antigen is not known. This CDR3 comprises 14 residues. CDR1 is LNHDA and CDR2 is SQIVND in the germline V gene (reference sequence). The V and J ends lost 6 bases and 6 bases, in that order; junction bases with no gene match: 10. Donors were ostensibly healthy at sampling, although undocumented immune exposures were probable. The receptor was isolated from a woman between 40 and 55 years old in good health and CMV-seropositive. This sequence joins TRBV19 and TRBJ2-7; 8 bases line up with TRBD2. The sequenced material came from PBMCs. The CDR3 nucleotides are TGTGCCAGTAGCGAGAGCGGGAGAGGGGCCGAGCAGTACTTC. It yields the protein CASSESGRGAEQYF.